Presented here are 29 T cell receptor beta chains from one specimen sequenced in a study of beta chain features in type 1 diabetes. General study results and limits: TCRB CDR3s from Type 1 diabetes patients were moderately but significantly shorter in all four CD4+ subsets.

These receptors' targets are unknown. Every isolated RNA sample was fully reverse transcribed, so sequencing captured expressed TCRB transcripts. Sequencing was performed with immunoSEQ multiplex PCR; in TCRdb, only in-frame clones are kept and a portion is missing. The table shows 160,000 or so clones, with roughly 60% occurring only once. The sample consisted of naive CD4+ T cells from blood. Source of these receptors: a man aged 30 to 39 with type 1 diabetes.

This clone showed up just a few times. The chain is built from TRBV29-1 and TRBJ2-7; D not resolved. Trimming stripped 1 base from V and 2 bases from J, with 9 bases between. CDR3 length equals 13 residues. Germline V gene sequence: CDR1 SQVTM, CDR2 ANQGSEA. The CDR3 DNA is TGCAGCGTTGAAGGTGGTGTAACCTACGAGCAGTACTTC. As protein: CSVEGGVTYEQYF.

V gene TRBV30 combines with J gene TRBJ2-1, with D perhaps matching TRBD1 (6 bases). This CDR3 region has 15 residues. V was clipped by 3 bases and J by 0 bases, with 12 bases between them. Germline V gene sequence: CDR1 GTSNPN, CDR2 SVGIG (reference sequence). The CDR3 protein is CAWSIGQSSYNEQFF. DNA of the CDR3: TGTGCCTGGAGCATAGGACAGAGCTCCTACAATGAGCAGTTCTTC.

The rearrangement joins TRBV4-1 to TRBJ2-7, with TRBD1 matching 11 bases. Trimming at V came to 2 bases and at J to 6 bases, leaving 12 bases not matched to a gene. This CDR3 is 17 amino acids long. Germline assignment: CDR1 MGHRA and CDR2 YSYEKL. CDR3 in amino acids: CASSQPKDRGPSSEQYF. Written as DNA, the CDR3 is TGCGCCAGCAGCCAACCTAAGGACAGGGGGCCCTCGTCCGAGCAGTACTTC.

CDR3 region: CASRRGNYGYTF. In DNA, the CDR3 is TGTGCCAGCAGGCGGGGGAACTATGGCTACACCTTC. J is TRBJ1-2 and V is TRBV28; TRBD1 might be the D (5 bases). V was pared by 6 bases and J by 2 bases, with 7 bases between. Germline V gene lookup returns CDR1 MDHEN and CDR2 SYDVKM. The CDR3 sequence is 12 residues long.

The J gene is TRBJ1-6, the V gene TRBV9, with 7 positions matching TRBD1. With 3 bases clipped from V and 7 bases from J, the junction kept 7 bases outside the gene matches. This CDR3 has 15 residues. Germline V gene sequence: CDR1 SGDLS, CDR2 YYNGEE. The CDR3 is CASSATGVDNSPLHF. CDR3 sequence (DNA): TGTGCCAGCAGCGCAACAGGGGTGGACAATTCACCCCTCCACTTT.

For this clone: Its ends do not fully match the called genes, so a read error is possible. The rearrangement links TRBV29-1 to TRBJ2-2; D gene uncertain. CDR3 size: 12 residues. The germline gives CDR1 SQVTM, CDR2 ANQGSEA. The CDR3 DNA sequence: TGCAGCGAGTTGCTTCTCGCTGGGCACGCCTGGTTT. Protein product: CSELLLAGHAWF.

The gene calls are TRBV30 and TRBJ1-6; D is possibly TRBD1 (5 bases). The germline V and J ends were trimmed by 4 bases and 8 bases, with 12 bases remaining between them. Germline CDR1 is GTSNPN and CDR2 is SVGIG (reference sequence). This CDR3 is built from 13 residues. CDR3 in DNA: TGTGCCTGGAAGTTAGGGGCCGATTCACCCCTCCACTTT. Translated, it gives CAWKLGADSPLHF.

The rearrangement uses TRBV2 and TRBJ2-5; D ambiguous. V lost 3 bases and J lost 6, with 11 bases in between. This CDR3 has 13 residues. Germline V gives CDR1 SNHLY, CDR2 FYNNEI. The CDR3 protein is CASSDDPPKTQYF. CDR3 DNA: TGTGCCAGCAGTGACGACCCCCCGAAGACCCAGTACTTC.

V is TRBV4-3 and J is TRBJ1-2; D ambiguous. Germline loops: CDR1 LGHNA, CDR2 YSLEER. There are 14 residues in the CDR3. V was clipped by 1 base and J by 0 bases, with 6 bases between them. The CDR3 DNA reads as TGCGCCAGCAGCCAAGGGGCCGCTAACTATGGCTACACCTTC. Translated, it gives CASSQGAANYGYTF.

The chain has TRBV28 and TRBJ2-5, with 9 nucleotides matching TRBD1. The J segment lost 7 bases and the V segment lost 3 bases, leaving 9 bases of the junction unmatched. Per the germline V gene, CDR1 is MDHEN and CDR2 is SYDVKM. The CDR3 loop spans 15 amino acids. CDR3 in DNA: TGTGCCAGCAGTTTCGGGGCACAGGGGGCAGGGACCCAGTACTTC. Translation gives CASSFGAQGAGTQYF.

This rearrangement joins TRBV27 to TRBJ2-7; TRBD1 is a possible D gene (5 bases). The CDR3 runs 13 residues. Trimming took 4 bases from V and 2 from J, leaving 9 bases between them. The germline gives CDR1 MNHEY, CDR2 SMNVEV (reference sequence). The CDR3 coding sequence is TGTGCCAGCAGTTCTAGGGGTGCCTACGAGCAGTACTTC. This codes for CASSSRGAYEQYF.

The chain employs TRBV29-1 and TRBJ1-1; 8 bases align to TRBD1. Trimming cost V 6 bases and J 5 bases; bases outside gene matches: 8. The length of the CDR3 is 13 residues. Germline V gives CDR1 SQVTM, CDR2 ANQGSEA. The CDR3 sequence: CSVSGQGGTEAFF. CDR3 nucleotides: TGCAGCGTCTCAGGACAGGGCGGAACTGAAGCTTTCTTT.

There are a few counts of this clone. Written as DNA, the CDR3 is TGTGCCAGCAGTTTCCCCGACAGGGGCGACGAGCAGTACTTC. This gives the protein CASSFPDRGDEQYF. The chain has TRBV28 and TRBJ2-7, with TRBD1 matching 8 bases. V trimming: 3 bases; J trimming: 5 bases; junction bases outside the gene matches: 6. The CDR3 has 14 amino acids. The germline V gene has CDR1 MDHEN and CDR2 SYDVKM.

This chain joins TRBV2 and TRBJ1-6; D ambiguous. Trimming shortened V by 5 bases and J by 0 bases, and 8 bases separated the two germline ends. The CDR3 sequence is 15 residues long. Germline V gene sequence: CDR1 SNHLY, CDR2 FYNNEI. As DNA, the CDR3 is TGTGCCAGCAGTAGGGAGAGCTCCTATAATTCACCCCTCCACTTT. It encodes CASSRESSYNSPLHF.

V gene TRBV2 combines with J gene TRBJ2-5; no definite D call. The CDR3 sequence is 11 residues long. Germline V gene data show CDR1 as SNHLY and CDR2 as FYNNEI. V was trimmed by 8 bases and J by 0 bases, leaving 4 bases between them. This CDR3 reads CASGYQETQYF. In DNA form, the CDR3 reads TGTGCCAGCGGTTACCAAGAGACCCAGTACTTC.

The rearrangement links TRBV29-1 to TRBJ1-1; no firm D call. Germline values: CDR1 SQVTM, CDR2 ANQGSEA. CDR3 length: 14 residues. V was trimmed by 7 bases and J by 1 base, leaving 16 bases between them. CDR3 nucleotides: TGCAGCGCTGCAACGCGGACGCCGAACACTGAAGCTTTCTTT. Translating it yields CSAATRTPNTEAFF.

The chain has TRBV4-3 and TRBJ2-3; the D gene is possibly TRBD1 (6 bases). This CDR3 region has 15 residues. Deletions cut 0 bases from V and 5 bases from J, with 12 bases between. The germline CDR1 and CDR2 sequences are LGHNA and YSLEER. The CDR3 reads CASSQDTGMGDTQYF. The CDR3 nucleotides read TGCGCCAGCAGCCAAGACACAGGGATGGGAGATACGCAGTATTTT.

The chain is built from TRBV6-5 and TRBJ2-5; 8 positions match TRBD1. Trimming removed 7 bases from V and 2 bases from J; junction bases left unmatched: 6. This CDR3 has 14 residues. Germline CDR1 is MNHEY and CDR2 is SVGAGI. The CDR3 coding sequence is TGTGCCAGCAAAAGCAGGGGGCTACAAGAGACCCAGTACTTC. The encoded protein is CASKSRGLQETQYF.

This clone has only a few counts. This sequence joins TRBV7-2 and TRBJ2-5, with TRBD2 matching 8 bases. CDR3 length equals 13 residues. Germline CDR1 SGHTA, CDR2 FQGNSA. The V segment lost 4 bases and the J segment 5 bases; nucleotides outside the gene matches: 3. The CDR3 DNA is TGTGCCAGCAGCTCAGGACTAGCCGAGACCCAGTACTTC. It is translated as CASSSGLAETQYF.

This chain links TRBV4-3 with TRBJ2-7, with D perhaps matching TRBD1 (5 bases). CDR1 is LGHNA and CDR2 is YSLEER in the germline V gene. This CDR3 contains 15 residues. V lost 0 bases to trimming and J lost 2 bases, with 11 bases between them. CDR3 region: CASSQDPLGPYEQYF. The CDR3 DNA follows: TGCGCCAGCAGCCAAGACCCCCTGGGGCCCTACGAGCAGTACTTC.

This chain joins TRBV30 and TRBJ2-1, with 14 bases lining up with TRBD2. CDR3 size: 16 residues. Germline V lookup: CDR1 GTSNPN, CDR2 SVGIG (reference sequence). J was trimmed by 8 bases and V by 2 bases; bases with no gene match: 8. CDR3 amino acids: CAWSPRLAGGLDEQFF. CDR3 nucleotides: TGTGCCTGGAGTCCCCGACTAGCGGGGGGGCTGGATGAGCAGTTCTTC.

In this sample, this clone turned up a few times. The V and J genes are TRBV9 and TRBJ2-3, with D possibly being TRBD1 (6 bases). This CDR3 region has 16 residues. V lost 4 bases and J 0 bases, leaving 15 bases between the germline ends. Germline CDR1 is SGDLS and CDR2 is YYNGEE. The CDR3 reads CASSTTGLSSTDTQYF. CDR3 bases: TGTGCCAGCAGCACAACAGGGCTTTCTAGCACAGATACGCAGTATTTT.

The CDR3 is CAISAGDQQIEQFF. CDR3 nucleotides: TGTGCCATCAGTGCTGGGGACCAACAGATTGAGCAGTTCTTC. The chain joins TRBV10-3 to TRBJ2-1; D tentatively reads TRBD1 or TRBD2 (5 bases each). V was clipped by 4 bases and J by 9 bases, with 16 bases between them. Germline CDR1 is ENHRY and CDR2 is SYGVKD. This CDR3 comprises 14 residues.

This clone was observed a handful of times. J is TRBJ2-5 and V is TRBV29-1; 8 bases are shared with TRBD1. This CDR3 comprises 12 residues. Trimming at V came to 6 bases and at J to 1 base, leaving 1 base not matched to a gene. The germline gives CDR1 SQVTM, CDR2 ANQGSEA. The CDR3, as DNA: TGCAGCGTAGGACAGGGCCAAGAGACCCAGTACTTC. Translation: CSVGQGQETQYF.

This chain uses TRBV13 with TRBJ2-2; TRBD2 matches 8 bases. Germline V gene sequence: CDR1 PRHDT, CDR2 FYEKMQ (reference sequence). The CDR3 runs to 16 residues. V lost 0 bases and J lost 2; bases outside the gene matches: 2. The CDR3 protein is CASSLGLAVNTGELFF. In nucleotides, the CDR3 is TGTGCCAGCAGCTTAGGACTAGCGGTTAACACCGGGGAGCTGTTTTTT.

The CDR3 sequence is CASSLGSDYNSPLHF. The CDR3, as DNA: TGTGCCAGCAGCTTAGGTTCAGACTATAATTCACCCCTCCACTTT. The V call is TRBV7-2, the J call TRBJ1-6, with D hard to call. This CDR3 has 15 amino acids. Between the trimmed V and J ends, which lost 1 base and 3 bases, there was a span of 7 bases. Germline CDR1 is SGHTA and CDR2 is FQGNSA.

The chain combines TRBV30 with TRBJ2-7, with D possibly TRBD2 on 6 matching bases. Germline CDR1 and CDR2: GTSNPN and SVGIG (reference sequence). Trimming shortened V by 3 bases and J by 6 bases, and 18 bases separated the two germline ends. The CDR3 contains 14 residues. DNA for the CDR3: TGTGCCTGGAGGAGACTAGGAGGTTTCCTCGAGCAGTACTTC. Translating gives CAWRRLGGFLEQYF.

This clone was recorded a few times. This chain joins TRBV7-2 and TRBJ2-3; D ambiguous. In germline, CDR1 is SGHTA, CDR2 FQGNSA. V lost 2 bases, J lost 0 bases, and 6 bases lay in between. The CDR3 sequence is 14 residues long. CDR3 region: CASSLLTSTDTQYF. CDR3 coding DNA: TGTGCCAGCAGCTTACTCACCAGCACAGATACGCAGTATTTT.

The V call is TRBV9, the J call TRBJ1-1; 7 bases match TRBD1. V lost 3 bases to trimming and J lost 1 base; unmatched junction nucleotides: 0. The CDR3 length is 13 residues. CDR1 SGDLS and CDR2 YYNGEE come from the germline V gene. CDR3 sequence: CASSGQGNTEAFF. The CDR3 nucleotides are TGTGCCAGCAGCGGACAGGGGAACACTGAAGCTTTCTTT.